This is a list of T cell receptor beta chains from one sample in a study of blood T cell repertoires in COVID-19. Using immunoSEQ multiplex PCR, the repertoire was profiled, and TCRdb retains in-frame clones only, with some absent. The sample consists of about 140,000 clones, 65% to 85% of them appearing once. Sequenced input: peripheral blood. The origin of the receptors is a man in his thirties or forties with COVID-19, enrolled during active disease. The CDR3 runs from the conserved cysteine through the conserved F or W. D genes are given only for firm matches. The listing skips clone size in some rows; elsewhere it reads once, few, many or a size class.

D,V,J,size,DNA,CDR3
NA,TRBV25-1,TRBJ1-4,NA,TGTGCCAGCAGGGGGAGGAGTGAAAAACTGTTTTTT,CASRGRSEKLFF
NA,TRBV6-4,TRBJ2-1,NA,TGTGCCAGCAGTGAGGACATCTACAATGAGCAGTTCTTC,CASSEDIYNEQFF
NA,TRBV16,TRBJ2-4,once,TGTGCCAGCAGCCCCAGTGCCAAAAACATTCAGTACTTC,CASSPSAKNIQYF
TRBD1,TRBV13,TRBJ2-6,few,TGTGCCAGCAGCCAACTGGGACAGCCGAGCTCTGGGGCCAACGTCCTGACTTTC,CASSQLGQPSSGANVLTF
TRBD1,TRBV7-9,TRBJ1-2,NA,TGTGCCAGCAGCTTACAGACAGGGAGTAGCGGCTACACCTTC,CASSLQTGSSGYTF
TRBD1,TRBV18,TRBJ2-2,NA,TGTGCCAGCTCACCGGGACAGGGGAACACCGGGGAGCTGTTTTTT,CASSPGQGNTGELFF
TRBD2,TRBV6-6,TRBJ2-7,NA,TGTGCCAGCAGGGTTAGCGGGGGGCCGGGGGACGAGCAGTACTTC,CASRVSGGPGDEQYF
TRBD2,TRBV28,TRBJ2-6,NA,TGTGCCAGCAGTTGGGGGGGGACCTCTGGGGCCAACGTCCTGACTTTC,CASSWGGTSGANVLTF
NA,TRBV19,TRBJ1-5,NA,TGTGCCAGTCGAGGGTACAATCAGCCCCAGCATTTT,CASRGYNQPQHF
NA,TRBV28,TRBJ1-1,NA,TGTGCCAGCATCTGGAGGGGGAGGGTTATGGGAACTGAAGCTTTCTTT,CASIWRGRVMGTEAFF
NA,TRBV18,TRBJ2-5,NA,TGTGCCAGCTCCCTGGACTCCTCATGGGAGACCCAGTACTTC,CASSLDSSWETQYF
NA,TRBV7-2,TRBJ2-1,NA,TGTGCCAGCCCCTTTCAACGGACTTTAAATGAGCAGTTCTTC,CASPFQRTLNEQFF
TRBD1,TRBV3-1/TRBV3-2,TRBJ1-6,NA,TGTGCCAGCACGCAACGGGGGACAGGGGGTTCACCCCTCCACTTT,CASTQRGTGGSPLHF
NA,TRBV3-1/TRBV3-2,TRBJ1-2,NA,TGTGCCAGCAGCCAATCTGACAGGCACGGCTACACCTTC,CASSQSDRHGYTF
TRBD1,TRBV5-1,TRBJ2-7,NA,TGCGCCAGCAGCCCTAGGACAGGGTTCGACGAGCAGTACTTC,CASSPRTGFDEQYF
NA,TRBV5-8,TRBJ2-7,NA,TGTGCCAGCAGCTTGGGGGACACCTCCTACGAGCAGTACTTC,CASSLGDTSYEQYF
TRBD1,TRBV27,TRBJ1-4,NA,TGTGCCAGCAGACCGGACAGGGTGGCTGAAAAACTGTTTTTT,CASRPDRVAEKLFF
NA,TRBV19,TRBJ1-5,NA,TGTGCCAGTAGTAGTACAGGGATAAGCAATCAGCCCCAGCATTTT,CASSSTGISNQPQHF
NA,TRBV5-1,TRBJ2-7,few,TGCGCCAGCAGCTTGGGCGGGACCTACGAGCAGTACTTC,CASSLGGTYEQYF
TRBD1,TRBV7-2,TRBJ2-7,NA,TGTGCCAGCAGCTTAGCGACAGGGGGCTCCTACGAGCAGTACTTC,CASSLATGGSYEQYF
TRBD1,TRBV7-6,TRBJ1-5,NA,TGTGCCAGCAGCTTAGGCCCCGGGACAGGGGACCAGCCCCAGCATTTT,CASSLGPGTGDQPQHF
TRBD1,TRBV11-2,TRBJ2-7,NA,TGTGCCAGCAGCTCCCGGACAGGCGTCACCTCCTACGAGCAGTACTTC,CASSSRTGVTSYEQYF
NA,TRBV3-1/TRBV3-2,TRBJ2-1,NA,TGTGCCAGCAGCCAAAGGGGATTACCGGGCGATGAGCAGTTCTTC,CASSQRGLPGDEQFF
NA,TRBV3-1/TRBV3-2,TRBJ1-1,NA,TGTGCCAGCAGCCAAGTTAAGGGAGGATCTGAAGCTTTCTTT,CASSQVKGGSEAFF
TRBD2,TRBV2,TRBJ2-1,NA,TGTGCCAGCAGTGAACGGGACTATGGCGATGAGCAGTTCTTC,CASSERDYGDEQFF
TRBD1,TRBV25-1,TRBJ2-2,NA,TGTGCCAGCAGTGACGCCGGGACAGCAAACACCGGGGAGCTGTTTTTT,CASSDAGTANTGELFF
TRBD1,TRBV7-9,TRBJ2-7,NA,TGTGCCAGCAGGTCCCGGACAGGGGAAGATCTCGAGCAGTACTTC,CASRSRTGEDLEQYF
NA,TRBV6-4,TRBJ2-1,NA,TGTGCCAGCAGTGACGGAGGATCGACCAAGCAGTTCTTC,CASSDGGSTKQFF
NA,TRBV5-1,TRBJ1-1,NA,TGCGCCAGCAGCCCTCCGGGGAGGGGGAACACTGAAGCTTTCTTT,CASSPPGRGNTEAFF
NA,TRBV27,TRBJ2-5,NA,TGTGCCTCCGGTGGGGGGAGTAGGGAGACCCAGTACTTC,CASGGGSRETQYF
TRBD1,TRBV4-1,TRBJ1-4,NA,TGCGCCAGCAGCTCGCCCCCGGGACAGGGGGCTCTTAATGAAAAACTGTTTTTT,CASSSPPGQGALNEKLFF
NA,TRBV2,TRBJ1-1,NA,TGTGCCAGCACCCTAGGAGGGCGGGGAGGGGCTTTCTTT,CASTLGGRGGAFF
NA,TRBV25-1,TRBJ1-1,NA,TGTGCCAGCGTGGGAGTAGGGACTGAAGCTTTCTTT,CASVGVGTEAFF
TRBD2,TRBV10-3,TRBJ2-3,NA,TGTGCCATCAGGGGGACTAGCGGGAGTGTTCAAGCACGCACAGATACGCAGTATTTT,CAIRGTSGSVQARTDTQYF
TRBD1,TRBV27,TRBJ2-2,few,TGTGCCAGCAGTCTGGGACAGGGGACGAGGACCGGGGAGCTGTTTTTT,CASSLGQGTRTGELFF
TRBD2,TRBV24-1,TRBJ2-5,NA,TGTGCCACCAGTGGTGGGGCTAGCGGTCTCCAAGAGACCCAGTACTTC,CATSGGASGLQETQYF
NA,TRBV27,TRBJ1-3,NA,TGTGCCAGCAGTATGAGCTCTGGAAACACCATATATTTT,CASSMSSGNTIYF
NA,TRBV28,TRBJ1-6,NA,TGTGCCAGCAGTTTAGGTGGGAGCTCCTATAATTCACCCCTCCACTTT,CASSLGGSSYNSPLHF
NA,TRBV18,TRBJ1-1,NA,TGTGCCAGTTCCATAAGGGAGGCGAACACTGAAGCTTTCTTT,CASSIREANTEAFF
TRBD1,TRBV11-2,TRBJ2-7,NA,TGTGCCAGCAGCTTCGGGGACAGGGTCGGGTTC,CASSFGDRVGF
TRBD2,TRBV29-1,TRBJ2-1,NA,TGCAGCGTTGGAATAGCGGGAGCCTCCTACAATGAGCAGTTCTTC,CSVGIAGASYNEQFF
TRBD2,TRBV28,TRBJ2-1,once,TGTGCGAAGCAGCGGGAGGACTACAATGAGCAGTTCTTC,CAKQREDYNEQFF
TRBD2,TRBV10-3,TRBJ2-5,once,TGTGCCATCAGCCAAACTACTAGCGGGGTTCAAGAGACCCAGTACTTC,CAISQTTSGVQETQYF
NA,TRBV6-5,TRBJ1-1,few,TGTGCGGAGGCAGTGACATTGAACACTGAAGCTTTCTTT,CAEAVTLNTEAFF
TRBD1,TRBV6-5,TRBJ1-5,NA,TGTGCCAGCTTTGACAGGGGCAATCAGCCCCAGCATTTT,CASFDRGNQPQHF
NA,TRBV7-8,TRBJ2-7,NA,TGTGCCAGCAGGCAGCAAGGTAGCGGACTCTACGAGCAGTACTTC,CASRQQGSGLYEQYF
TRBD2,TRBV16,TRBJ2-7,NA,TGTGCCAGCAGCCCCTCCAGGGTTTCGGGGGAGGGCTACGAGCAGTACTTC,CASSPSRVSGEGYEQYF
NA,TRBV6-5,TRBJ2-5,once,TGTGCCAGCGATCCGACAGGACTGGACCAAGAGACCCAGTACTTC,CASDPTGLDQETQYF
TRBD2,TRBV5-1,TRBJ2-3,NA,TGCGCCAGCAGCCCGGAGGGGACTAGCGGGTCGAGGGATACGCAGTATTTT,CASSPEGTSGSRDTQYF
NA,TRBV19,TRBJ2-5,once,TGTGCCAGCGCCCGCGGTGGGGCACTCGGAGAGACCCAGTACTTC,CASARGGALGETQYF
TRBD1,TRBV18,TRBJ1-2,NA,TGTGCCAGCTCACCTGAGACAGGGGCTAATGGCTACACCTTC,CASSPETGANGYTF
NA,TRBV5-4,TRBJ2-1,NA,TGTGCCAGCAGCTTGGGCGGAAGAAGCTCCTACAATGAGCAGTTCTTC,CASSLGGRSSYNEQFF
NA,TRBV5-5,TRBJ1-2,NA,TGTGCCAGCAGCTTAAGCTCCCGGAGGGAGGAGCGTGGCTACACCTTC,CASSLSSRREERGYTF
TRBD2,TRBV30,TRBJ2-1,NA,TGTGCCTGGGGACTAGCGGGAGGGAGGAGCTCCTACAATGAGCAGTTCTTC,CAWGLAGGRSSYNEQFF